The T cell receptor (beta chain) under discussion was sequenced for a study of blood T cell repertoires in COVID-19. The authors' processing: Reference gene primer amplification in the assay estimated nucleated cell counts. Clones were sequenced by immunoSEQ multiplex PCR, and TCRdb holds only the in-frame ones, with some missing. V and J calls and clone size are as listed in that table; D and trimming were resolved from the DNA. Found here are 95,000 to 150,000 clones, approximately 74% of them singletons; the top ten hold about 6%. The V end was cut by 0 bases, the J end by 0 bases, with 5 bases between. Looked up from germline, CDR1 is KGHDR and CDR2 is SFDVKD. CDR3 length: 15 residues.

The sample comprised peripheral blood. The sequence was collected from a man older than 75 with COVID-19, enrolled during active disease. The rearrangement uses TRBV24-1 and TRBJ2-1; D uncertain. CDR3: CATSDLGSSYNEQFF. DNA of the CDR3: TGTGCCACCAGTGATTTGGGCAGCTCCTACAATGAGCAGTTCTTC.